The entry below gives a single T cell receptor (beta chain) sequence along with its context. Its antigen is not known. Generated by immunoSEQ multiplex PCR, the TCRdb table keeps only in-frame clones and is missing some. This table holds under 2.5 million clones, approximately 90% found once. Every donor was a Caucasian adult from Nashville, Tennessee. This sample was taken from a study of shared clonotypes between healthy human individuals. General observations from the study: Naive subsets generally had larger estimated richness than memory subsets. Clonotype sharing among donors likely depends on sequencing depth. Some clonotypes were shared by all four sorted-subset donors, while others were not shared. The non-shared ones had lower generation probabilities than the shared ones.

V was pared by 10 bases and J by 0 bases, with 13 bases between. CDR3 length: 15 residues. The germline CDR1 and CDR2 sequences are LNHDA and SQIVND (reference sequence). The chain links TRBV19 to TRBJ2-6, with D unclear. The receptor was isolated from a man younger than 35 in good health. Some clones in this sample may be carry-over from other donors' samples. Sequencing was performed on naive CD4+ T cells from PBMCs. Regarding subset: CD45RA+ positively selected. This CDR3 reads CATKLSYSGANVLTF. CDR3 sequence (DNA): TGTGCCACCAAATTAAGCTACTCTGGGGCCAACGTCCTGACTTTC. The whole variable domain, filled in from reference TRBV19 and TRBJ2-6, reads DGGITQSPKYLFRKEGQNVTLSCEQNLNHDAMYWYRQDPGQGLRLIYYSQIVNDFQKGDIAEGYSVSREKKESFPLTVTSAQKNPTAFYLCATKLSYSGANVLTFGAGSRLTVL.